Below, one T cell receptor beta chain is given with its context. Its antigen is undetermined. A split of CD4+ cells into CD45RA+ naive and CD45RA-negative memory subsets was performed. The data belong to a study of shared clonotypes between healthy human individuals. Overall study results and limits: Shared clonotypes: about 5% naive CD4, approximately 3.4% naive CD8, about 2.5% memory CD4, over 0.3% memory CD8.

This CDR3 spans 14 amino acids. V lost 2 bases and J lost 0, with 4 bases in between. Germline CDR1 is SGHTA and CDR2 is FQGNSA. Assay: immunoSEQ multiplex PCR; the TCRdb copy retains only in-frame clones and omits some. The data contain over 1.4 million clones, roughly 97% of them seen just once; the ten biggest clones take up roughly 1.1%. V gene TRBV7-2 combines with J gene TRBJ2-2; unclear D gene. This sequence was found in a man aged 25 to 40 in good health. Sequencing was performed on naive CD4+ T cells sorted from blood. Specified subset: CD45RA+ positively selected. The CDR3 sequence: CASSLTPNTGELFF. In nucleotides, the CDR3 is TGTGCCAGCAGCTTAACACCGAACACCGGGGAGCTGTTTTTT.